This T cell receptor beta chain was sequenced during a study of blood T cell repertoires in COVID-19. Turning to the study itself: Material from acute and convalescent COVID-19 was sourced from the United States, Italy and Spain. PBMCs, B-cell-depleted T cells, or T cells were the source of the cDNA or gDNA that made up the material.

V was pared by 6 bases and J by 2 bases, with 4 bases of the junction left unmatched. Germline CDR1 MGHDK, CDR2 SYGVNS. This CDR3 has 14 residues. Study processing details: Estimates of nucleated cell counts were drawn from the amplification of reference gene primers. Some clones are missing from TCRdb's copy, which holds only in-frame ones; the method was immunoSEQ multiplex PCR. That table supplies the V and J calls and clone size; D and trimming were determined from the DNA. The sample has some 78,000 clones, about nine tenths seen once. Sequencing input: peripheral blood. The rearrangement uses TRBV25-1 and TRBJ2-7, with 10 bases identical to TRBD2. The receptor was derived from a man aged 50 to 59 with active or convalescent COVID-19. The CDR3 spells CASSATSGTYEQYF. CDR3 DNA: TGTGCCAGCAGCGCAACTAGCGGGACCTACGAGCAGTACTTC.